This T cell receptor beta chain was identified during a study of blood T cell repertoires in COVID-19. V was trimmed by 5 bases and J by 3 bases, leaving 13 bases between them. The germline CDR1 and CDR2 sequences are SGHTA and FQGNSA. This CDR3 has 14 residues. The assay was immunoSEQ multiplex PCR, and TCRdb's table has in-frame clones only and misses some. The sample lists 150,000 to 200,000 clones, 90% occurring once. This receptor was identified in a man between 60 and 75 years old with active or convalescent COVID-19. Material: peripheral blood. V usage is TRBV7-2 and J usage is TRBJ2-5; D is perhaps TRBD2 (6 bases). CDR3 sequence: CASSPGLAKETQYF. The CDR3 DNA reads TGTGCCAGCAGCCCGGGACTGGCAAAAGAGACCCAGTACTTC.